Sequencing of this T cell receptor (beta chain) was carried out in a study of cytomegalovirus exposure and HLA in healthy donors. Study-level results: Reports showed the classifier diagnosing cytomegalovirus status with high specificity and sensitivity.

To note about this clone: The target antigen is unknown.

The ends lost 5 bases at V and 7 bases at J; junction bases unmatched: 9. The CDR3 has 15 residues. The germline gives CDR1 MDHEN, CDR2 SYDVKM. Produced via immunoSEQ multiplex PCR; TCRdb's table is partial and in-frame only. The data contain approximately 230,000 clones, less than 90% of them singletons. Input material: PBMCs. This clonotype originated in a man between 18 and 35 years old in good health and CMV-seropositive. The gene calls are TRBV28 and TRBJ2-1, with 9 nucleotides matching TRBD2. In nucleotides, the CDR3 is TGTGCCAGCAGTCAGCAGGGACTAGCTGAGAATGAGCAGTTCTTC. Its protein product is CASSQQGLAENEQFF.